This TCR beta chain was sequenced in a study of shared clonotypes between healthy human individuals. The study, taken as a whole, reports: Sharing across four donors was highest in naive CD4 (approximately 5%) and lowest in memory CD8 (approximately 0.4%).

In the sorted-subset replicate PCRs, 200 ng DNA, 25,000 to 35,000 T cell genomes, was used. Here immunoSEQ multiplex PCR was the method, and the copy in TCRdb shows in-frame clones only, minus some. The sample lists approximately 2.1 million clones; roughly 93% were seen once. This clone is a singleton in its sample. What it binds is not known. The germline CDR1 and CDR2 sequences are SEHNR and FQNEAQ (reference sequence). This CDR3 comprises 15 residues. Trimming took 4 bases from V and 0 from J; bases not matched to a gene: 2. The sequencing sample was made of naive CD4+ T cells from PBMCs. The subset: CD45RA+ positively selected. The chain couples TRBV7-9 to TRBJ2-3, with TRBD1 matching 9 bases. The receptor was isolated from a man aged 18 to 29 in good health. Some clones in this sample may be carry-over from other donors' samples. The CDR3 bases are TGTGCCAGCAGCTATGGGACAGGGAGCACAGATACGCAGTATTTT. Translating gives CASSYGTGSTDTQYF.